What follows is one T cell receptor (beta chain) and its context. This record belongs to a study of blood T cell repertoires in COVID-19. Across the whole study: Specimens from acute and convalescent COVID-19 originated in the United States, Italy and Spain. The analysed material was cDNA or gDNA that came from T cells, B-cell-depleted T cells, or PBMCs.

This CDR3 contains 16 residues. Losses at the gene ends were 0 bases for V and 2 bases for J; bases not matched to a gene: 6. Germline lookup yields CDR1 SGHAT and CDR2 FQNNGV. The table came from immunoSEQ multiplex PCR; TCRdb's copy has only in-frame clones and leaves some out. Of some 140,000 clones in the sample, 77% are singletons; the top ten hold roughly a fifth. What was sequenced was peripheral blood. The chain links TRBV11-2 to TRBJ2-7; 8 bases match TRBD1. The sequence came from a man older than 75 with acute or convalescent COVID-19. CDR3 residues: CASSLDRGTGPYEQYF. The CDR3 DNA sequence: TGTGCCAGCAGCTTAGATAGGGGGACAGGTCCCTACGAGCAGTACTTC.